A single sample gave rise to the 27 T cell receptor beta chains below, sequenced in a study of blood T cell repertoires in COVID-19. Here immunoSEQ multiplex PCR was the method, and the copy in TCRdb shows in-frame clones only, minus some. The sample includes more than 75,000 clones, 88% of them seen just once. The sequenced material came from peripheral blood. The receptor set was obtained from a woman over 75 with active COVID-19.

This chain joins TRBV28 and TRBJ2-1, with a tentative D call TRBD2 (6 bases). There are 15 residues in the CDR3. Deletions cut 3 bases from V and 0 bases from J, with 9 bases between. CDR1 is MDHEN and CDR2 is SYDVKM in the germline V gene. This CDR3 is CASSFVGLSYNEQFF. In DNA, the CDR3 is TGTGCCAGCAGTTTTGTGGGACTCTCCTACAATGAGCAGTTCTTC.

This CDR3 reads CASSQGSLLDEQFF. CDR3 sequence (DNA): TGTGCCAGCAGCCAAGGGTCGCTATTGGATGAGCAGTTCTTC. This chain connects TRBV3-1 (or the pseudogene TRBV3-2) to TRBJ2-1, with D unresolved. Trimming took off 1 base at V and 8 bases at J, with 12 bases between the two ends. Looked up from germline, CDR1 is LGHDT and CDR2 is YNNKEL (reference sequence). The length of the CDR3 is 14 residues.

V usage is TRBV5-1 and J usage is TRBJ1-2; 9 nucleotides match TRBD1. Germline CDR1 reads SGHRS; CDR2 reads YFSETQ. The V and J ends lost 4 bases and 1 base, in that order; junction bases with no gene match: 2. There are 14 residues in the CDR3. The CDR3 nucleotides are TGCGCCAGCAGCCCGGGACAGGGTAACTATGGCTACACCTTC. Translation: CASSPGQGNYGYTF.

V gene TRBV5-4 combines with J gene TRBJ2-5, with 9 bases matching TRBD2. V was clipped by 2 bases and J by 3 bases; unmatched bases: 11. CDR1 and CDR2 (germline): SGHNT, YYREEE (reference sequence). The CDR3 length is 17 residues. CDR3 bases: TGTGCCAGCAGCTTTGGTAGTCTAGCGGGAATGGAAGAGACCCAGTACTTC. This gives the protein CASSFGSLAGMEETQYF.

Only a few counts were recorded for this clone. This chain joins TRBV5-4 and TRBJ1-3, with 7 bases identical to TRBD1. V was clipped by 4 bases and J by 2 bases; unmatched bases: 6. Looked up from germline, CDR1 is SGHNT and CDR2 is YYREEE (reference sequence). The CDR3 totals 15 residues. The CDR3 sequence is CASSIDRVTGNTIYF. CDR3 sequence (DNA): TGTGCCAGCAGCATCGACAGGGTTACTGGAAACACCATATATTTT.

This chain links TRBV3-1 (or the pseudogene TRBV3-2) with TRBJ1-5, with 7 bases lining up with TRBD1. The length of the CDR3 is 15 residues. Germline V gives CDR1 LGHDT, CDR2 YNNKEL (reference sequence). With 4 bases clipped from V and 5 bases from J, the junction kept 8 bases outside the gene matches. The CDR3 protein is CASSPTAGGDQPQHF. CDR3 sequence (DNA): TGTGCCAGCAGCCCAACCGCAGGGGGAGATCAGCCCCAGCATTTT.

This sequence joins TRBV2 and TRBJ2-2; D perhaps matches TRBD2 (6 bases). Germline V gene data show CDR1 as SNHLY and CDR2 as FYNNEI. CDR3 size: 14 residues. Trimming left V 6 bases short and J 6 bases short, with 14 bases between. CDR3 sequence: CASRTGSGPGELFF. The CDR3 DNA sequence: TGTGCCAGCAGGACTGGTAGCGGACCCGGGGAGCTGTTTTTT.

In its sample, this clone was seen once. This sequence joins TRBV4-1 and TRBJ2-1; 7 nucleotides line up with TRBD2. Germline trimming cut 0 bases from V and 1 base from J; bases unmatched to any gene: 3. CDR3 size: 16 residues. Germline V gene data show CDR1 as MGHRA and CDR2 as YSYEKL. The DNA of the CDR3 is TGCGCCAGCAGCCAAGATCCGGGAGGATCCTACAATGAGCAGTTCTTC. Translation: CASSQDPGGSYNEQFF.

The chain uses TRBV7-3 and TRBJ1-5; no reliable D call. Germline V gives CDR1 SGHTA, CDR2 FQGTGA. The CDR3 is made up of 11 amino acids. The CDR3, as DNA: TGTCTGGACGGGGGCAATCAGCCCCAGCATTTT. Its protein product is CLDGGNQPQHF. The whole variable domain, filled in from reference TRBV7-3 and TRBJ1-5, reads GAGVSQTPSNKVTEKGKYVELRCDPISGHTALYWYRQSLGQGPEFLIYFQGTGAADDSGLPNDRFFAVRPEGSVSTLKIQRTERGDSAVYLCLDGGNQPQHFGDGTRLSIL.

The V gene is TRBV29-1, the J gene TRBJ2-5; 11 bases fit TRBD2. The V gene end was trimmed by 6 bases and the J gene end by 1 base; junction bases not matched to a gene: 4. Germline loops: CDR1 SQVTM, CDR2 ANQGSEA. This CDR3 comprises 14 residues. In DNA, the CDR3 is TGCAGCGTCCGAGGACTAGCGGGCCAAGAGACCCAGTACTTC. It codes for CSVRGLAGQETQYF.

The V and J genes are TRBV18 and TRBJ2-5; 8 positions match TRBD2. The length of the CDR3 is 17 residues. CDR1 KGHSH and CDR2 LQKENI come from the germline V gene. With 4 bases clipped from V and 3 bases from J, the junction kept 13 bases outside the gene matches. The CDR3 here is CASSHTGTRGREETQYF. The CDR3 nucleotides are TGTGCCAGCTCACACACCGGGACTAGGGGAAGGGAAGAGACCCAGTACTTC.

The chain employs TRBV4-2 and TRBJ2-3, with a tentative D call TRBD2 (5 bases). V lost 0 bases and J 0 bases, leaving 7 bases between the germline ends. CDR1 is LGHNA and CDR2 is YNFKEQ in the germline V gene. The CDR3 runs 15 residues. The CDR3 coding sequence is TGTGCCAGCAGCCAAGAGGGCGGGAGCACAGATACGCAGTATTTT. Translated: CASSQEGGSTDTQYF.

V and J are TRBV2 and TRBJ2-7, with TRBD2 identical over 7 bases. CDR1 and CDR2 from the germline V gene are SNHLY and FYNNEI. V lost 6 bases to trimming and J lost 5 bases; unmatched junction nucleotides: 13. The CDR3 extends over 15 amino acids. The DNA of the CDR3 is TGTGCCAGCAGCCGAAGCGGGGAGGGGCGGCACGAGCAGTACTTC. Translation: CASSRSGEGRHEQYF. Together with reference TRBV2 and TRBJ2-7, the CDR3 gives the full variable domain: EPEVTQTPSHQVTQMGQEVILRCVPISNHLYFYWYRQILGQKVEFLVSFYNNEISEKSEIFDDQFSVERPDGSNFTLKIRSTKLEDSAMYFCASSRSGEGRHEQYFGPGTRLTVT.

The chain links TRBV11-3 to TRBJ2-5, with TRBD2 identical over 14 bases. Germline V gives CDR1 SGHNT, CDR2 YENEEA. After removal of 5 bases from V and 0 bases from J, the junction contained 8 bases not matched to a gene. The CDR3 loop spans 18 amino acids. The CDR3 loop is CASSQGLAGVMYQETQYF. CDR3 DNA: TGTGCCAGCAGCCAGGGACTAGCGGGAGTGATGTACCAAGAGACCCAGTACTTC.

The chain uses TRBV27 and TRBJ1-1; 8 bases agree with TRBD1. The CDR3 covers 14 residues. The trim removed 6 bases at V and 5 bases at J, leaving 8 bases unmatched. Germline CDR1 and CDR2: MNHEY and SMNVEV (reference sequence). CDR3 sequence reads: CASRATGGGTEAFF. CDR3 in DNA: TGTGCCAGCAGGGCTACAGGGGGAGGAACTGAAGCTTTCTTT.

DNA of the CDR3: TGTGCCAGCAGCCAAGACAGGGACATTAGCACAGATACGCAGTATTTT. Protein sequence: CASSQDRDISTDTQYF. V gene TRBV3-1 (or the pseudogene TRBV3-2) combines with J gene TRBJ2-3; the D gene is possibly TRBD1 (6 bases). Germline CDR1 and CDR2: LGHDT and YNNKEL (reference sequence). The V end lost 0 bases, the J end lost 0 bases, and 10 bases lay between the germline ends. The CDR3 contains 16 residues.

This clone was counted only a few times. V usage is TRBV28 and J usage is TRBJ2-7, with 7 positions matching TRBD2. The V and J ends lost 6 bases and 6 bases, in that order; junction bases with no gene match: 14. The CDR3 has 15 residues. From germline, CDR1 is MDHEN and CDR2 SYDVKM. The CDR3 loop reads CASSSHGGSQVEQYF. As DNA, the CDR3 is TGTGCCAGCAGCTCGCATGGCGGGAGCCAGGTCGAGCAGTACTTC. The whole variable domain, filled in from reference TRBV28 and TRBJ2-7, reads DVKVTQSSRYLVKRTGEKVFLECVQDMDHENMFWYRQDPGLGLRLIYFSYDVKMKEKGDIPEGYSVSREKKERFSLILESASTNQTSMYLCASSSHGGSQVEQYFGPGTRLTVT.

The chain combines TRBV11-2 with TRBJ1-1; possible D gene TRBD1, 5 bases. Germline V gene sequence: CDR1 SGHAT, CDR2 FQNNGV. The CDR3 is 14 residues long. V lost 5 bases and J 0 bases, leaving 10 bases between the germline ends. In nucleotides, the CDR3 is TGTGCCAGCAGCCGACAGAACATGAACACTGAAGCTTTCTTT. Amino acid sequence: CASSRQNMNTEAFF.

In its sample, this clone was seen a few times. This rearrangement joins TRBV5-6 to TRBJ2-2; D unclear. There are 14 residues in the CDR3. Germline CDR1 SGHDT, CDR2 YYEEEE. V lost 0 bases and J lost 2, with 5 bases in between. CDR3 region: CASSLGENTGELFF. DNA of the CDR3: TGTGCCAGCAGCTTGGGAGAAAACACCGGGGAGCTGTTTTTT.

This clone was counted a few times. The rearrangement uses TRBV19 and TRBJ2-5; 15 nucleotides line up with TRBD2. Germline V gives CDR1 LNHDA, CDR2 SQIVND (reference sequence). CDR3 size: 18 residues. V gave up 5 bases and J gave up 4 bases; unmatched junction bases: 11. As DNA, the CDR3 is TGTGCCAGTAGTTCCTGGACTAGCGGGAGGGCTTTCGGAGAGACCCAGTACTTC. It codes for CASSSWTSGRAFGETQYF.

This clone was picked up one time. For the CDR3, the DNA is TGCGCCAGCAGCCGCGCGGGGTTCAATCAGCCCCAGCATTTT. As protein: CASSRAGFNQPQHF. V and J are TRBV4-1 and TRBJ1-5, with D uncertain. Trimming pared 4 bases from V and 3 bases from J, leaving 10 bases between. The CDR3 runs to 14 residues. Germline CDR1 reads MGHRA; CDR2 reads YSYEKL.

The chain combines TRBV6-1 with TRBJ2-3; TRBD2 matches 12 bases. With 2 bases clipped from V and 5 bases from J, the junction kept 8 bases outside the gene matches. The CDR3 length is 17 residues. Germline V CDR1 and CDR2: MNHNS, SASEGT. This CDR3 reads CASSEPGLAGSLDTQYF. CDR3 nucleotide sequence: TGTGCCAGCAGTGAACCTGGACTAGCGGGAAGTTTAGATACGCAGTATTTT.

The chain has TRBV30 and TRBJ2-2; 8 nucleotides match TRBD2. CDR3 size: 14 residues. Germline V gene sequence: CDR1 GTSNPN, CDR2 SVGIG (reference sequence). The ends lost 5 bases at V and 3 bases at J; junction bases unmatched: 5. The chain's CDR3 is CAWVGRADTGELFF. CDR3 bases: TGTGCCTGGGTCGGGAGGGCCGACACCGGGGAGCTGTTTTTT.

The CDR3 DNA sequence: TGTGCCAGCAGCGTAGCGACTAGGTCCTACAATGAGCAGTTCTTC. Translating gives CASSVATRSYNEQFF. The chain couples TRBV9 to TRBJ2-1; D perhaps matches TRBD2 (6 bases). Germline V gene data show CDR1 as SGDLS and CDR2 as YYNGEE. The CDR3 length is 15 residues. V gave up 0 bases and J gave up 1 base, with 8 bases separating them.

This sequence joins TRBV3-1 (or the pseudogene TRBV3-2) and TRBJ2-1; 9 bases agree with TRBD1. The V segment lost 4 bases and the J segment 7 bases; nucleotides outside the gene matches: 23. CDR1 and CDR2 (germline): LGHDT, YNNKEL (reference sequence). CDR3 length equals 20 residues. In nucleotides, the CDR3 is TGTGCCAGCAGCCCCACAGGAACAGGGGGCTTAATTTTGTTTGGGAATGAGCAGTTCTTC. Translated, it gives CASSPTGTGGLILFGNEQFF.

The J gene is TRBJ1-5, the V gene TRBV7-8; 8 nucleotides match TRBD1. Trimming removed 4 bases from V and 5 bases from J; junction bases left unmatched: 7. This CDR3 spans 15 amino acids. CDR1 and CDR2 (germline): SGHVS, FQNEAQ. This CDR3 is CASSWGTGRDQPQHF. The CDR3 DNA reads TGTGCCAGCAGCTGGGGGACAGGCCGCGATCAGCCCCAGCATTTT. Variable domain in full (rest from reference TRBV7-8 and TRBJ1-5): GAGVSQSPRYKVAKRGQDVALRCDPISGHVSLFWYQQALGQGPEFLTYFQNEAQLDKSGLPSDRFFAERPEGSVSTLKIQRTQQEDSAVYLCASSWGTGRDQPQHFGDGTRLSIL.

The rearrangement joins TRBV27 to TRBJ2-1; 10 nucleotides align to TRBD2. The CDR3 is 14 residues long. V lost 6 bases, J lost 7 bases, and 6 bases stayed unmatched. CDR1 and CDR2 (germline): MNHEY, SMNVEV (reference sequence). CDR3 loop: CASSIAGGRNEQFF. The DNA for the CDR3 is TGTGCCAGCAGCATAGCGGGAGGACGGAATGAGCAGTTCTTC.